The rows below give T cell receptor beta chains drawn from one sample of a study of T-cell memory formation after mild COVID-19. TCRdb reprocessed the 5' RACE reads via MiXCR and lists one record per CDR3 protein. There are roughly 350,000 distinct CDR3 sequences in the sample; about 21% occur only once, and around 12% lies in the top ten. Input material: PBMCs or a T cell subset sorted from them (not recorded which). The receptors stem from an adult woman who had mild COVID-19 (a few samples of this study predate the infection). Cell type and time point are not known. Each CDR3 is given with its conserved first and last residue. The order of the fields is J gene, clone size, CDR3 length, V gene, D gene, CDR3 protein, CDR3 DNA. D genes are given only for firm matches. Not every row has a clone size; where given, it reads once, few, many or a size class.

J: TRBJ2-6; size: -; length: 15; V: TRBV3-1; D: -; CDR3: CASSLHRAGANVLTF; DNA: TGTGCCAGCAGCCTTCACAGGGCCGGGGCCAACGTCCTGACTTTC
J: TRBJ2-7; size: -; length: 14; V: TRBV12-3/TRBV12-4; D: TRBD2; CDR3: CASSFGLADYEQYF; DNA: TGTGCCAGCAGTTTTGGACTAGCGGACTACGAGCAGTACTTC
J: TRBJ1-5; size: few; length: 15; V: TRBV6-5; D: -; CDR3: CASSRLGMGNQPQHF; DNA: TGTGCCAGCAGTAGACTAGGGATGGGCAATCAGCCCCAGCATTTT
J: TRBJ2-1; size: few; length: 14; V: TRBV5-1; D: -; CDR3: CASSLAQYYNEQFF; DNA: TGCGCCAGCAGCTTGGCCCAATACTACAATGAGCAGTTCTTC
J: TRBJ2-4; size: -; length: 15; V: TRBV20-1; D: -; CDR3: CSARIRAGAKNIQYF; DNA: TGCAGTGCTAGGATAAGAGCGGGAGCCAAAAACATTCAGTACTTC
J: TRBJ1-1; size: -; length: 16; V: TRBV7-9; D: TRBD1; CDR3: CASSSGTGYRWTEAFF; DNA: TGTGCCAGCAGCTCCGGGACAGGGTATCGTTGGACTGAAGCTTTCTTT
J: TRBJ2-5; size: few; length: 15; V: TRBV10-3; D: TRBD2; CDR3: CAISEEIAGEETQYF; DNA: TGTGCCATCAGTGAGGAGATAGCGGGAGAGGAGACCCAGTACTTC
J: TRBJ2-7; size: -; length: 18; V: TRBV18; D: -; CDR3: CASSPPPRQEEVLGEQYF; DNA: TGTGCCAGCTCACCACCCCCTCGGCAGGAGGAGGTTCTAGGGGAGCAGTACTTC
J: TRBJ2-7; size: many; length: 12; V: TRBV12-3/TRBV12-4; D: -; CDR3: CASNPQSYEQYF; DNA: TGTGCCAGCAATCCGCAGTCCTACGAGCAGTACTTC
J: TRBJ1-1; size: -; length: 12; V: TRBV20-1; D: -; CDR3: CSSERRDTEAFF; DNA: TGCAGTTCGGAAAGGAGGGACACTGAAGCTTTCTTT
J: TRBJ2-7; size: -; length: 15; V: TRBV20-1; D: TRBD1; CDR3: CSARPLGQGPFEQYF; DNA: TGCAGTGCTAGACCCTTGGGACAGGGGCCATTCGAGCAGTACTTC
J: TRBJ2-1; size: few; length: 13; V: TRBV28; D: -; CDR3: CASSFDGPGRQFF; DNA: TGTGCCAGCAGTTTCGACGGTCCGGGGCGGCAGTTCTTC
J: TRBJ2-1; size: -; length: 16; V: TRBV12-3/TRBV12-4; D: TRBD2; CDR3: CASSPAGLGSYNEQFF; DNA: TGTGCCAGCAGTCCGGCAGGACTAGGGTCCTACAATGAGCAGTTCTTC
J: TRBJ1-1; size: -; length: 15; V: TRBV7-3; D: TRBD1; CDR3: CASRRGQGARTEAFF; DNA: TGTGCCAGCAGGCGCGGACAGGGGGCAAGAACTGAAGCTTTCTTT
J: TRBJ2-3; size: many; length: 15; V: TRBV5-1; D: -; CDR3: CASILGGTRTDTQYF; DNA: -
J: TRBJ2-3; size: -; length: 12; V: TRBV29-1; D: -; CDR3: CSVGGHTDTQYF; DNA: TGCAGCGTTGGGGGACACACAGATACGCAGTATTTT
J: TRBJ1-5; size: -; length: 15; V: TRBV6-1; D: -; CDR3: CASKWTESSNQPQHF; DNA: TGTGCCAGTAAATGGACAGAAAGTAGCAATCAGCCCCAGCATTTT
J: TRBJ2-3; size: few; length: 15; V: TRBV27; D: TRBD2; CDR3: CASSLAGPGGYTQYF; DNA: TGTGCCAGCAGTCTAGCGGGGCCGGGCGGGTATACGCAGTATTTT
J: TRBJ2-1; size: -; length: 12; V: TRBV13; D: -; CDR3: CASSSGANEQFF; DNA: TGTGCCAGCAGCTCGGGAGCGAATGAGCAGTTCTTC
J: TRBJ2-3; size: few; length: 15; V: TRBV20-1; D: -; CDR3: CSARDQGKSTDTQYF; DNA: TGCAGTGCTAGAGATCAGGGGAAAAGCACAGATACGCAGTATTTT
J: TRBJ2-1; size: few; length: 14; V: TRBV7-2; D: -; CDR3: CASSLVKAHSEQFF; DNA: TGTGCCAGCAGCTTAGTTAAGGCACACAGTGAGCAGTTCTTC
J: TRBJ2-1; size: few; length: 16; V: TRBV5-1; D: TRBD2; CDR3: CASIGRGGSTYNEQFF; DNA: TGCGCCAGCATCGGCCGGGGAGGGAGCACCTACAATGAGCAGTTCTTC
J: TRBJ2-2; size: few; length: 12; V: TRBV30; D: TRBD2; CDR3: CAWRGLAGELFF; DNA: TGTGCCTGGAGGGGACTAGCCGGGGAGCTGTTTTTT
J: TRBJ2-2; size: few; length: 15; V: TRBV24-1; D: -; CDR3: CATSDHSTNTGELFF; DNA: TGTGCCACCAGTGATCACAGCACGAACACCGGGGAGCTGTTTTTT
J: TRBJ2-7; size: -; length: 13; V: TRBV24-1; D: -; CDR3: CATSDGGAYEQYF; DNA: TGTGCCACCAGTGATGGCGGGGCCTACGAGCAGTACTTC
J: TRBJ2-3; size: -; length: 14; V: TRBV5-4; D: -; CDR3: CASSPDRVGDTQYF; DNA: TGTGCCAGCAGCCCGGACAGAGTGGGAGATACGCAGTATTTT
J: TRBJ2-5; size: many; length: 13; V: TRBV4-1; D: -; CDR3: CASSQTRRETQYF; DNA: TGCGCCAGCAGCCAAACTAGGCGAGAGACCCAGTACTTC
J: TRBJ2-2; size: -; length: 18; V: TRBV7-3; D: TRBD2; CDR3: CASSSGLAGEVDTGELFF; DNA: TGTGCCAGCAGCTCGGGACTAGCGGGAGAGGTGGACACCGGGGAGCTGTTTTTT
J: TRBJ2-3; size: -; length: 16; V: TRBV5-1; D: TRBD1; CDR3: CASRQGTWSSTDTQYF; DNA: TGCGCCAGCAGACAGGGGACATGGTCTAGCACAGATACGCAGTATTTT
J: TRBJ2-3; size: -; length: 11; V: TRBV3-1; D: -; CDR3: CASSQSVTQYF; DNA: TGTGCCAGCAGCCAGTCTGTTACGCAGTATTTT
J: TRBJ2-7; size: few; length: 15; V: TRBV4-1; D: -; CDR3: CASSQDEGRSYEQYF; DNA: TGCGCCAGCAGCCAAGATGAGGGGAGGTCCTACGAGCAGTACTTC
J: TRBJ1-1; size: -; length: 17; V: TRBV7-8; D: TRBD1; CDR3: CASSEIPKLTGDSEAFF; DNA: TGTGCCAGCAGCGAAATCCCTAAACTGACAGGGGATAGTGAAGCTTTCTTT
J: TRBJ1-4; size: -; length: 13; V: TRBV7-2; D: -; CDR3: CASSFGRYEKLFF; DNA: TGTGCCAGCAGCTTCGGACGGTATGAAAAACTGTTTTTT
J: TRBJ2-7; size: -; length: 16; V: TRBV7-6; D: TRBD2; CDR3: CASSLELTSGGYEQYF; DNA: TGTGCCAGCAGCTTAGAGCTAACTAGCGGGGGCTACGAGCAGTACTTC
J: TRBJ2-7; size: -; length: 14; V: TRBV27; D: TRBD1; CDR3: CASRVGTDTYEQYF; DNA: TGTGCCAGCAGAGTCGGGACAGATACCTACGAGCAGTACTTC
J: TRBJ2-7; size: many; length: 18; V: TRBV3-1; D: TRBD2; CDR3: CASSPSQVITSGRYEQYF; DNA: TGTGCCAGCAGCCCGAGCCAGGTGATTACTAGCGGGAGATACGAGCAGTACTTC
J: TRBJ2-3; size: few; length: 15; V: TRBV24-1; D: -; CDR3: CATSDRRGASDTQYF; DNA: TGTGCCACCAGTGATCGACGGGGGGCCTCAGATACGCAGTATTTT
J: TRBJ2-2; size: -; length: 15; V: TRBV30; D: TRBD1; CDR3: CAWESGTGITGELFF; DNA: TGTGCCTGGGAATCCGGGACAGGGATCACCGGGGAGCTGTTTTTT
J: TRBJ2-3; size: few; length: 15; V: TRBV29-1; D: TRBD2; CDR3: CSADGQRELGDTQYF; DNA: TGCAGCGCCGATGGTCAGCGGGAGCTGGGAGATACGCAGTATTTT
J: TRBJ1-2; size: few; length: 14; V: TRBV20-1; D: -; CDR3: CSARKDGKSYGYTF; DNA: TGCAGTGCTAGAAAGGACGGGAAAAGCTATGGCTACACCTTC
J: TRBJ1-5; size: few; length: 15; V: TRBV5-1; D: TRBD1; CDR3: CASSLTGGRNQPQHF; DNA: TGCGCCAGCAGCCTAACAGGGGGCCGCAATCAGCCCCAGCATTTT
J: TRBJ2-7; size: few; length: 14; V: TRBV11-2; D: TRBD1; CDR3: CASSLTGAAYEQYF; DNA: TGTGCCAGCAGCTTAACAGGGGCTGCCTACGAGCAGTACTTC
J: TRBJ2-3; size: -; length: 15; V: TRBV27; D: TRBD2; CDR3: CASSSPSGATDTQYF; DNA: TGTGCCAGCAGTTCCCCTAGCGGAGCCACAGATACGCAGTATTTT
J: TRBJ1-1; size: -; length: 16; V: TRBV12-3/TRBV12-4; D: -; CDR3: CASSLGPGIMNTEAFF; DNA: TGTGCCAGCAGTTTAGGTCCAGGGATTATGAACACTGAAGCTTTCTTT
J: TRBJ1-2; size: few; length: 15; V: TRBV20-1; D: -; CDR3: CSAITGSGTGRDYTF; DNA: TGCAGTGCTATAACAGGGTCCGGAACAGGGAGGGACTACACCTTC
J: TRBJ1-2; size: few; length: 14; V: TRBV19; D: TRBD1; CDR3: CASSPGTALYGYTF; DNA: TGTGCCAGTAGTCCCGGGACAGCGCTCTATGGCTACACCTTC
J: TRBJ2-7; size: few; length: 13; V: TRBV12-3/TRBV12-4; D: TRBD1; CDR3: CASRTGGNYEQYF; DNA: TGTGCCAGCAGGACAGGGGGAAACTACGAGCAGTACTTC
J: TRBJ1-1; size: few; length: 14; V: TRBV18; D: -; CDR3: CASSPHHENTEAFF; DNA: TGTGCCAGCTCACCCCACCACGAGAACACTGAAGCTTTCTTT
J: TRBJ2-6; size: -; length: 18; V: TRBV21-1; D: -; CDR3: CASSEWDPTGSGANVLTF; DNA: TGTGCCAGCAGCGAATGGGACCCGACCGGCTCTGGGGCCAACGTCCTGACTTTC
J: TRBJ1-1; size: few; length: 15; V: TRBV5-1; D: -; CDR3: CASSPRTDVNTEAFF; DNA: TGCGCCAGCAGCCCTAGGACAGACGTCAACACTGAAGCTTTCTTT
J: TRBJ1-1; size: -; length: 13; V: TRBV29-1; D: TRBD1; CDR3: CSVGTGPNTEAFF; DNA: TGCAGCGTGGGGACAGGGCCGAACACTGAAGCTTTCTTT
J: TRBJ1-1; size: many; length: 13; V: TRBV5-6; D: -; CDR3: CASSLDPNTEAFF; DNA: TGTGCCAGCAGCTTGGACCCGAACACTGAAGCTTTCTTT
J: TRBJ2-1; size: -; length: 15; V: TRBV6-2/TRBV6-3; D: -; CDR3: CASSYSSELYNEQFF; DNA: TGTGCCAGCAGTTACTCTAGCGAGTTATACAATGAGCAGTTCTTC
J: TRBJ1-1; size: -; length: 14; V: TRBV18; D: -; CDR3: CASSPSGGNTEAFF; DNA: TGTGCCAGCTCACCTTCGGGAGGCAACACTGAAGCTTTCTTT
J: TRBJ2-3; size: -; length: 16; V: TRBV7-8; D: TRBD2; CDR3: CASSPTGGPVTDTQYF; DNA: TGTGCCAGCAGCCCGACGGGGGGGCCCGTGACAGATACGCAGTATTTT
J: TRBJ2-3; size: many; length: 15; V: TRBV9; D: TRBD2; CDR3: CASSVSTGGRDTQYF; DNA: TGTGCCAGCAGCGTCTCGACGGGAGGACGAGATACGCAGTATTTT
J: TRBJ1-1; size: -; length: 14; V: TRBV19; D: -; CDR3: CASRRQAPNTEAFF; DNA: TGTGCCAGTAGGAGACAGGCCCCGAACACTGAAGCTTTCTTT
J: TRBJ2-5; size: -; length: 14; V: TRBV12-3/TRBV12-4; D: -; CDR3: CASSLFQGQETQYF; DNA: TGTGCCAGCAGTTTATTTCAGGGTCAAGAGACCCAGTACTTC
J: TRBJ2-2; size: -; length: 15; V: TRBV7-2; D: -; CDR3: CASSLERRSTGELFF; DNA: TGTGCCAGCAGCTTAGAGAGACGTTCTACCGGGGAGCTGTTTTTT